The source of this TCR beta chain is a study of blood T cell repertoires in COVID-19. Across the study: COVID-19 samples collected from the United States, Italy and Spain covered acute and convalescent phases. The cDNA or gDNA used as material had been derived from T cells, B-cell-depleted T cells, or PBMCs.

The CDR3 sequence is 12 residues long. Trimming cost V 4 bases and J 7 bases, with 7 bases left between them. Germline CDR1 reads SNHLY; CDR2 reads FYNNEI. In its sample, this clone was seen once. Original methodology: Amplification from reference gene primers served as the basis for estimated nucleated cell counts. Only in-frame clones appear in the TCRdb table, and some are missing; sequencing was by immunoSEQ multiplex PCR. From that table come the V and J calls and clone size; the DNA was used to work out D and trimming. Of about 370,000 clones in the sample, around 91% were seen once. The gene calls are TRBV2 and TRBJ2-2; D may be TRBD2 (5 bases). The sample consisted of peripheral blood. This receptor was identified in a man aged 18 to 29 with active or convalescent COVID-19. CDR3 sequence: CASSAAGGELFF. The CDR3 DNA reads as TGTGCCAGCAGTGCTGCGGGCGGGGAGCTGTTTTTT.